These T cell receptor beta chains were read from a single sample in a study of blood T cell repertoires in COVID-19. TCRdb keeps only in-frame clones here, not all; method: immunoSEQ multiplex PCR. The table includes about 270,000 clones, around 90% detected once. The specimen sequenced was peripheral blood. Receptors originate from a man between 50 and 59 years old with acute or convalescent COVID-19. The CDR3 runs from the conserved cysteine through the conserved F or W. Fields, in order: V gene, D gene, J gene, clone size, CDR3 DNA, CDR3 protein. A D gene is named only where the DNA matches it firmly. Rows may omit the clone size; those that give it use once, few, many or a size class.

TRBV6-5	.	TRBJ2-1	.	TGTGCCAGCGGAATTAGCGAGAGCTCCTACAATGAGCAGTTCTTC	CASGISESSYNEQFF
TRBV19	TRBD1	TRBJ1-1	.	TGTGCCAGTAGTATGTCTGGGACAGGCCGTACTGAAGCTTTCTTT	CASSMSGTGRTEAFF
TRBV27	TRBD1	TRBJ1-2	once	TGTGCCAGCAAAAGGACAGGGGTCTATGGCTACACCTTC	CASKRTGVYGYTF
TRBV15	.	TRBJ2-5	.	TGTGCCACCGCCACGGGGGAAGAGACCCAGTACTTC	CATATGEETQYF
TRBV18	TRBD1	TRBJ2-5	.	TGTGCCAGCTCACCAAAGGACAGGGGGATAGGTTTGGAGACCCAGTACTTC	CASSPKDRGIGLETQYF
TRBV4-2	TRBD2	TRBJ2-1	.	TGTGCCAGTGGAACGGGGGGGTACAATGAGCAGTTCTTC	CASGTGGYNEQFF
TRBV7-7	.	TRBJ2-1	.	TGTGCTAGCAGTTACCGACTAAACAAGGAGCAGTTCTTC	CASSYRLNKEQFF
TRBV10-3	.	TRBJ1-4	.	TGTGCCATCACCTTGGTTGACAGCAATAATGAAAAACTGTTTTTT	CAITLVDSNNEKLFF
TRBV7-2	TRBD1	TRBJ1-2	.	TGTGCCAGCAGCCCAAACGCAGGGGGCTATGGCTACACCTTC	CASSPNAGGYGYTF
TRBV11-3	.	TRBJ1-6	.	TGTGCCAGCAGCCTCCCCAGGGGTAATTCACCCCTCCACTTT	CASSLPRGNSPLHF
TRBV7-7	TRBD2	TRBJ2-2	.	TGTGCTAGCAGCGGACACCCAAGCGGGGGTCTCACCGGGGAGCTGTTTTTT	CASSGHPSGGLTGELFF
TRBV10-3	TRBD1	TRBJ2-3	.	TGTGCCATCACTGGGGACAGTAGCACAGATACGCAGTATTTT	CAITGDSSTDTQYF
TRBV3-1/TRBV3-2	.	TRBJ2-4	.	TGTGCCAGCAGCCCCGTCGGAGGGAACCCAATCTTC	CASSPVGGNPIF
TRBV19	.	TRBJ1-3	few	TGTGCCAGTAGTATGGTTATATTGAGGGATCTTGCAGGAAACACCATATATTTT	CASSMVILRDLAGNTIYF
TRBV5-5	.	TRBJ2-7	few	TGTGCCAGCAGCCCCCGGACTGGATGGTACGAGCAGTACTTC	CASSPRTGWYEQYF
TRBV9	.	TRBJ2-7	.	TGTGCCAGCAGCGACCCGGGAACCTCCTACGAGCAGTACTTC	CASSDPGTSYEQYF
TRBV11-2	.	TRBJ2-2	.	TGTGCCAGCGTCGGGCTAGCACGGCCCGGGGAGCTGTTTTTT	CASVGLARPGELFF
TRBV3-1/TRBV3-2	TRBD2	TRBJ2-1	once	TGTGCCAGCAGCCCCGGGACTAGCGTCTACAATGAGCAGTTCTTC	CASSPGTSVYNEQFF
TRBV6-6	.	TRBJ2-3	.	TGTGCCAGCAGTTACTCGTACGCGGGGGCCGCCACGCAGTATTTT	CASSYSYAGAATQYF
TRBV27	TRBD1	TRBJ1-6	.	TGTGCCAGCAGTATACAGGGACAGACTAATTCACCCCTCCACTTT	CASSIQGQTNSPLHF